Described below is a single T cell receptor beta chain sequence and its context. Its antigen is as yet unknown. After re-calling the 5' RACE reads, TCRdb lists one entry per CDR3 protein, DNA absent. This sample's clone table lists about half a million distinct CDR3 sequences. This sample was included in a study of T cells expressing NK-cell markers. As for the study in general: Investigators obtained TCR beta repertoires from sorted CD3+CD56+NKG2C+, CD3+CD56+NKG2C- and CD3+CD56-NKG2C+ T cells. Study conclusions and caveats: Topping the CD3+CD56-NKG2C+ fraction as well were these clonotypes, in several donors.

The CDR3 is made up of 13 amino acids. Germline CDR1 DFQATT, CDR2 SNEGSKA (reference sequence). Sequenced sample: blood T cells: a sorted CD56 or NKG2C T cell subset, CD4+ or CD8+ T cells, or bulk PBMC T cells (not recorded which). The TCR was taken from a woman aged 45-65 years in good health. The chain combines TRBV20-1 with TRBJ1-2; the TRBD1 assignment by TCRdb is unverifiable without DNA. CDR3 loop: CSADDRRNYGYTF.